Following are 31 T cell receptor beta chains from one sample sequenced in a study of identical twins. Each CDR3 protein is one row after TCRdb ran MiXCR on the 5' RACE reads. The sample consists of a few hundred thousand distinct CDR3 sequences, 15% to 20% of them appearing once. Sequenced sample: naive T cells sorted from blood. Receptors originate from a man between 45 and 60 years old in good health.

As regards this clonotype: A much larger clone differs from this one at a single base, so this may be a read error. The CDR3 nucleotides read TGCGTCAGCAGCGTGACTAGCGGGTGGTACGAGCAGTACTTC. It yields the protein CVSSVTSGWYEQYF. The V call is TRBV5-1, the J call TRBJ2-7; 10 bases match TRBD2. The CDR3 sequence is 14 residues long. Germline values: CDR1 SGHRS, CDR2 YFSETQ.

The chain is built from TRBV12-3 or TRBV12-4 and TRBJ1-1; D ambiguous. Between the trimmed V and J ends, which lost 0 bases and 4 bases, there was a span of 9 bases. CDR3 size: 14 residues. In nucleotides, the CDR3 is TGTGCCAGCAGTTTAGCCAGTGCTGGCACTGAAGCTTTCTTT. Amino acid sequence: CASSLASAGTEAFF.

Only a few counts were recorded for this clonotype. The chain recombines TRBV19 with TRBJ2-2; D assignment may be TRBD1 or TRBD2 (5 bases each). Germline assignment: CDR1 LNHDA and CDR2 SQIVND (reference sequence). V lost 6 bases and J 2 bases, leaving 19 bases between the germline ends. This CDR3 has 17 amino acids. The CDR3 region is CASRGDPGTINTGELFF. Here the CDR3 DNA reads TGTGCCAGTAGAGGAGATCCCGGGACCATAAACACCGGGGAGCTGTTTTTT. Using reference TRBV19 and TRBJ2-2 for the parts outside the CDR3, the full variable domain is DGGITQSPKYLFRKEGQNVTLSCEQNLNHDAMYWYRQDPGQGLRLIYYSQIVNDFQKGDIAEGYSVSREKKESFPLTVTSAQKNPTAFYLCASRGDPGTINTGELFFGEGSRLTVL.

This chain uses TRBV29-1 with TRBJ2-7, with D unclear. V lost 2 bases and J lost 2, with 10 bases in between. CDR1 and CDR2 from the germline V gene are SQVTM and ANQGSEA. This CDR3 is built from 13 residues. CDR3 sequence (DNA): TGCAGCGTTGAACTGAACAGCGCCTACGAGCAGTACTTC. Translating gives CSVELNSAYEQYF.

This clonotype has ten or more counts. The CDR3 spells CSVDGILTPVDGYTF. Here the CDR3 DNA reads TGCAGCGTTGATGGAATCTTAACGCCGGTTGATGGCTACACCTTC. The genes are TRBV29-1 and TRBJ1-2; D remains ambiguous. Trimming took off 3 bases at V and 6 bases at J, with 20 bases between the two ends. This CDR3 has 15 amino acids. Germline values: CDR1 SQVTM, CDR2 ANQGSEA.

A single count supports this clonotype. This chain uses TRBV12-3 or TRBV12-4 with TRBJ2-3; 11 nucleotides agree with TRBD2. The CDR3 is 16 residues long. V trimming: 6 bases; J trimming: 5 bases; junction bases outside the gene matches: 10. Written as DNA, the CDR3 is TGTGCCAGCAGCCCAGCCAGTAGCGGGGGGGGAGATACGCAGTATTTT. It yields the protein CASSPASSGGGDTQYF.

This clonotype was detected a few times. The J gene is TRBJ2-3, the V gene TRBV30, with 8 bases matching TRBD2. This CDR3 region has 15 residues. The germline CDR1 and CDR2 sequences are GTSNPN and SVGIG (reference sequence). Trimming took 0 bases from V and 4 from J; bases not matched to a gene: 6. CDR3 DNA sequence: TGTGCCTGGAGTGTAGGAGCGGGAGTTGCAGATACGCAGTATTTT. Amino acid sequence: CAWSVGAGVADTQYF.

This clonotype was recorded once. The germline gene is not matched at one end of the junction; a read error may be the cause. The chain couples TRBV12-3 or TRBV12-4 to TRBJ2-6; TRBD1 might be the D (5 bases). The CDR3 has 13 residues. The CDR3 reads CASSFVGANILTF. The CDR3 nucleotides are TGTGCCAGCAGTTTTGTTGGGGCCAACATCCTGACTTTC.

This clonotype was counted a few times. The DNA of the CDR3 is TGCGCCAGCAGCCAAGATGGGGCTCTCTTCAGCTCCTACAATGAGCAGTTCTTC. Amino acid sequence: CASSQDGALFSSYNEQFF. The chain couples TRBV4-3 to TRBJ2-1; D perhaps matches TRBD1 (5 bases). The CDR3 has 18 residues. V gave up 0 bases and J gave up 0 bases, with 15 bases separating them. Per the germline V gene, CDR1 is LGHNA and CDR2 is YSLEER.

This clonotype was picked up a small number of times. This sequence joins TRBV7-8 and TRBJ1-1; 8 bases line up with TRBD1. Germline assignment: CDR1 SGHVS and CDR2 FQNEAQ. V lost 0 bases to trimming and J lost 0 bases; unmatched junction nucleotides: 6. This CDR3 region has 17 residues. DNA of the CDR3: TGTGCCAGCAGCTTAGCCGGACAGGGTGTTATGAACACTGAAGCTTTCTTT. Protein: CASSLAGQGVMNTEAFF.

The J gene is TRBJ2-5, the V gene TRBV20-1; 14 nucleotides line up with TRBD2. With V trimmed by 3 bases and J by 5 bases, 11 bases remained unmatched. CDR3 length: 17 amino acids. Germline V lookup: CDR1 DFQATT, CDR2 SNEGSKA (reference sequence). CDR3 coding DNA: TGCAGTGCTAGTCGCGGTAGACTAGCGGGAGGGCCGGAGACCCAGTACTTC. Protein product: CSASRGRLAGGPETQYF.

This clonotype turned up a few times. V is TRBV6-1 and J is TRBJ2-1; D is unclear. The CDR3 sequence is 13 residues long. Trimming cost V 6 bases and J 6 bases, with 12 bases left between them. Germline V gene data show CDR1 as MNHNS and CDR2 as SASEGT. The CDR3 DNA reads TGTGCCAGCAGCGACCCCCCTTCCAATGAGCAGTTCTTC. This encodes CASSDPPSNEQFF.

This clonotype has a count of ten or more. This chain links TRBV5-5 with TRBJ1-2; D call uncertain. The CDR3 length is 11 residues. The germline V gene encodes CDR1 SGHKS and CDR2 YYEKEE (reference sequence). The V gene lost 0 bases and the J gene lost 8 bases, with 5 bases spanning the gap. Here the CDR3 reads CASSLDGGYTF. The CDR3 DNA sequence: TGTGCCAGCAGCTTGGACGGCGGCTACACCTTC.

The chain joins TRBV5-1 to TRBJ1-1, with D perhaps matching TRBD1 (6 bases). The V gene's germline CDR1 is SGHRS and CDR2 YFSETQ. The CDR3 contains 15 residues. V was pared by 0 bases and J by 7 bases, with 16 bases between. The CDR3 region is CASSLVAGVKGEAFF. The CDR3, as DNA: TGCGCCAGCAGCTTGGTAGCAGGGGTTAAAGGTGAAGCTTTCTTT.

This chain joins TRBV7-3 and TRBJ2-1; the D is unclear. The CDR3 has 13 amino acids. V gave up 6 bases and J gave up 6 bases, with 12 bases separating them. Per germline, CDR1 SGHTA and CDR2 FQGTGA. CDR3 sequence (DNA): TGTGCCAGCAGTCAAGGGCCGGGCAATGAGCAGTTCTTC. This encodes CASSQGPGNEQFF.

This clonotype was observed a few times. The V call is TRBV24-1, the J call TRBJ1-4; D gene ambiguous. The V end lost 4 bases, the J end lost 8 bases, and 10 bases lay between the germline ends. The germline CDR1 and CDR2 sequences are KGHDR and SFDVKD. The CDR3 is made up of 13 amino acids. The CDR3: CATSENGREKLFF. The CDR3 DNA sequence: TGTGCCACCAGTGAGAACGGGAGGGAAAAACTGTTTTTT.

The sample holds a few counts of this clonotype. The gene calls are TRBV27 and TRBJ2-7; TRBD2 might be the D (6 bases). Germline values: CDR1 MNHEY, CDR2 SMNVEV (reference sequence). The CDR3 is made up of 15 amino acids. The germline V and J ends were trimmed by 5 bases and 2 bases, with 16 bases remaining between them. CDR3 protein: CASSQGTSPAYEQYF. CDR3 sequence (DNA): TGTGCCAGCAGTCAAGGTACTAGCCCAGCCTACGAGCAGTACTTC.

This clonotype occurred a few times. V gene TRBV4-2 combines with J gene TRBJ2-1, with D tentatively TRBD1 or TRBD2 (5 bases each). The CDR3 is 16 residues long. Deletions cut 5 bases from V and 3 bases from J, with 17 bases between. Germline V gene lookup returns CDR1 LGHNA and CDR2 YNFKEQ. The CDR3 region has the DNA TGTGCCAGCAGCAAATATACCGGGACCGACTACAATGAGCAGTTCTTC. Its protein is CASSKYTGTDYNEQFF.

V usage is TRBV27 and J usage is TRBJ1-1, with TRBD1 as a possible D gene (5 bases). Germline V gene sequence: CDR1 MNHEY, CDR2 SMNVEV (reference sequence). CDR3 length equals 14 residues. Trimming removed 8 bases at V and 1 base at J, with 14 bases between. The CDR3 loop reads CASPGGRANTEAFF. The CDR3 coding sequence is TGTGCCAGCCCCGGGGGGAGGGCGAACACTGAAGCTTTCTTT.

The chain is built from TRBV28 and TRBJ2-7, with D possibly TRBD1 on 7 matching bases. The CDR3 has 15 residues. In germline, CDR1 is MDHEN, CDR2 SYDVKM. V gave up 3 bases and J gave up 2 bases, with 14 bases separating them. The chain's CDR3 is CASSLMSGGTYEQYF. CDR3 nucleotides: TGTGCCAGCAGTTTGATGTCAGGGGGGACCTACGAGCAGTACTTC.

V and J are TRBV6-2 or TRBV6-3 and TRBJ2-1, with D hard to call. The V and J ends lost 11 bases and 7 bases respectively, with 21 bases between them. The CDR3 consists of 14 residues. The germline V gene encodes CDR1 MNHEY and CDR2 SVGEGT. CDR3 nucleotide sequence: TGTGCCGTGAAAGAGGTAGGCCGTGGGAATGAGCAGTTCTTC. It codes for CAVKEVGRGNEQFF.

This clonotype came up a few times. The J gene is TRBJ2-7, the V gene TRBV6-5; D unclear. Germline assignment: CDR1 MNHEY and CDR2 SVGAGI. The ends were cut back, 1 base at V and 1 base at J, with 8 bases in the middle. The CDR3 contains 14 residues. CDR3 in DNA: TGTGCCAGCAGTTACTGGGCAGATTCCTACGAGCAGTACTTC. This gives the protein CASSYWADSYEQYF.

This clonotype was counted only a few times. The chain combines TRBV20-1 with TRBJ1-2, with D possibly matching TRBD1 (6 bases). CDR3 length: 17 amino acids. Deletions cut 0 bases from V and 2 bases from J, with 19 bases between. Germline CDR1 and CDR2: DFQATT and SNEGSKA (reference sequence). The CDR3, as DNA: TGCAGTGCTAGAGATCCCAAGGGGGGACAACGAAACTATGGCTACACCTTC. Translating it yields CSARDPKGGQRNYGYTF.

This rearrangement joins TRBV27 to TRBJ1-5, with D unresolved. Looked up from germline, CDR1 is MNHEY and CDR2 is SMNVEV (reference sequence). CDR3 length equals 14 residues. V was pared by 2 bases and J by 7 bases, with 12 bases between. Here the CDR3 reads CASSLVPFGQPQHF. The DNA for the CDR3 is TGTGCCAGCAGTTTAGTGCCTTTCGGGCAGCCCCAGCATTTT.

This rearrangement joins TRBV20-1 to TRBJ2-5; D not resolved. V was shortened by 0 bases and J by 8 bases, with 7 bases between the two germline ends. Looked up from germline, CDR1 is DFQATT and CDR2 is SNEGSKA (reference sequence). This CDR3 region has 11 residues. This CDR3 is CSARDSRTQYF. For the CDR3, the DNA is TGCAGTGCTAGAGATAGCAGAACCCAGTACTTC.

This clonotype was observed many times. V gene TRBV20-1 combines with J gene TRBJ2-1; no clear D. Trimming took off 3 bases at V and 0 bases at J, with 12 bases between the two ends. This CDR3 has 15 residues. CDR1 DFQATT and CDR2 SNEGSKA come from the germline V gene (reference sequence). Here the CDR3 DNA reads TGCAGTGCTAGCCCCGGCCTGAGCTCCTACAATGAGCAGTTCTTC. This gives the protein CSASPGLSSYNEQFF.

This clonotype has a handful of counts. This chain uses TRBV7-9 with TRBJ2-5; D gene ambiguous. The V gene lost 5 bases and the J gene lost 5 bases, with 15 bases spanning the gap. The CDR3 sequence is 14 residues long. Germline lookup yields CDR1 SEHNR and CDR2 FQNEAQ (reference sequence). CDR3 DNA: TGTGCCAGCAGCCCTGATACGGTTGGGGAGACCCAGTACTTC. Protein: CASSPDTVGETQYF.

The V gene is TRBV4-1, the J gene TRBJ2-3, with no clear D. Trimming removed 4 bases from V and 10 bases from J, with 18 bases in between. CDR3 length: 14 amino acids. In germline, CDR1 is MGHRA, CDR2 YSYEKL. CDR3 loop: CASSPNMGTDPQYF. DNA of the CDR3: TGCGCCAGCAGCCCGAACATGGGTACCGATCCGCAGTATTTT.

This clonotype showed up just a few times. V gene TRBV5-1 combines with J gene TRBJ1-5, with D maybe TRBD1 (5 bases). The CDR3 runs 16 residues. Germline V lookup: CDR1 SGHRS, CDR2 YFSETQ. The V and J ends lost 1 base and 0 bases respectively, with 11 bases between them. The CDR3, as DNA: TGCGCCAGCAGCTTGAGGACAAATTATAGCAATCAGCCCCAGCATTTT. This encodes CASSLRTNYSNQPQHF. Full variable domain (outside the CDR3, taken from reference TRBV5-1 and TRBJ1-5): KAGVTQTPRYLIKTRGQQVTLSCSPISGHRSVSWYQQTPGQGLQFLFEYFSETQRNKGNFPGRFSGRQFSNSRSEMNVSTLELGDSALYLCASSLRTNYSNQPQHFGDGTRLSIL.

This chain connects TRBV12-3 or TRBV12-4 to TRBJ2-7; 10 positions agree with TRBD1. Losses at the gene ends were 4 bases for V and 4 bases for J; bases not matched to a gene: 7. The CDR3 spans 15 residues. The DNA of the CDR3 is TGTGCCAGCAGTTCATCGACAGGGGGCCCGTACGAGCAGTACTTC. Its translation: CASSSSTGGPYEQYF.

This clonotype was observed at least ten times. DNA for the CDR3: TGTGCCAGCAGCCCGTCCGGGACTAACAATGAGCAGTTCTTC. Its protein product is CASSPSGTNNEQFF. This chain uses TRBV9 with TRBJ2-1; TRBD2 agrees at 7 bases. The CDR3 consists of 14 residues. Unmatched junction bases numbered 6, after V lost 4 bases and J lost 5 bases. Looked up from germline, CDR1 is SGDLS and CDR2 is YYNGEE.